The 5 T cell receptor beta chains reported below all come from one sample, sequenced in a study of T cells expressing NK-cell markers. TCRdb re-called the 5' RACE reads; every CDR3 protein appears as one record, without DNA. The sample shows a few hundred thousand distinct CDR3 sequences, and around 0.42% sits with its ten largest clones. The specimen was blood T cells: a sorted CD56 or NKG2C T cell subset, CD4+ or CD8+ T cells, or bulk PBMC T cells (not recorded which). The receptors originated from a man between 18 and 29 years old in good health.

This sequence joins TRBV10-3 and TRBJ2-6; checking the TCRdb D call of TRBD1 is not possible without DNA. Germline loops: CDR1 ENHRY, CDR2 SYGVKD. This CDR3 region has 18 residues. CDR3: CAISVLGQGLLGANVLTF.

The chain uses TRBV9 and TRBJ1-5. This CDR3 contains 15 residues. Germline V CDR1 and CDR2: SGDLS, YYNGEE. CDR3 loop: CASSFGPEPYQPQHF.

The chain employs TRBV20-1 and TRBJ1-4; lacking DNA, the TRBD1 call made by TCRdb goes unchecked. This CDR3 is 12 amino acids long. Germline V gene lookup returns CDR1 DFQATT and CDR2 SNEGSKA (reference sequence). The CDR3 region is CSARQGGEKLFF.

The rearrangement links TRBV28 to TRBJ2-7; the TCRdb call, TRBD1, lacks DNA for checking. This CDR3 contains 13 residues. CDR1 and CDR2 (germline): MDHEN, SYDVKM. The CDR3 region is CASSRPGGYEQYF.

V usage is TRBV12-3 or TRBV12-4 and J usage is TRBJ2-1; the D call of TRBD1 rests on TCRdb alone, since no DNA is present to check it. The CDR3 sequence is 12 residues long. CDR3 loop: CASSLEGTEQFF.